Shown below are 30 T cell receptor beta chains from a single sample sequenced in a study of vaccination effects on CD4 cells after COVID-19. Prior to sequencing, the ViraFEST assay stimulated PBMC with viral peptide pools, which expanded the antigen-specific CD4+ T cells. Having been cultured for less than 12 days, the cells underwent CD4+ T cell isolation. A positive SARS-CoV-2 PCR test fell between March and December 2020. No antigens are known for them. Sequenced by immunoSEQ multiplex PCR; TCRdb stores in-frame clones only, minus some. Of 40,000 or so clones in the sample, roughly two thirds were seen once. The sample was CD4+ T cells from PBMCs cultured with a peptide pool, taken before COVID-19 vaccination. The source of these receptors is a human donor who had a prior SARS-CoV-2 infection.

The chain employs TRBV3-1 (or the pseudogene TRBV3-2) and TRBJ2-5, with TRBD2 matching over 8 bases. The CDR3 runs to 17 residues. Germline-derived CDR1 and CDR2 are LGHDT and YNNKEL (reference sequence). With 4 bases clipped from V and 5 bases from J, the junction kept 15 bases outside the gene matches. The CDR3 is CASSPSLAGAAEETQYF. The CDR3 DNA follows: TGTGCCAGCAGCCCTAGTCTAGCGGGCGCCGCGGAGGAGACCCAGTACTTC.

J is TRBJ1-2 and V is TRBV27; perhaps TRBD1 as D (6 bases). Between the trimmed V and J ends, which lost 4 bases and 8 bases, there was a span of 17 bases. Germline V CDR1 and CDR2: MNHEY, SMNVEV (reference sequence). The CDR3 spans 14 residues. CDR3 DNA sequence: TGTGCCAGCAGTTATACCGGGCTAGGGGGGGGCTACACCTTC. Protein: CASSYTGLGGGYTF.

The DNA of the CDR3 is TGTGCCAGCAGTGAATTCCGGGTCTTTAATGAAAAACTGTTTTTT. Protein: CASSEFRVFNEKLFF. The chain combines TRBV25-1 with TRBJ1-4; D gene unclear. This CDR3 comprises 15 residues. Germline V lookup: CDR1 MGHDK, CDR2 SYGVNS. V was shortened by 1 base and J by 4 bases, with 10 bases between the two germline ends.

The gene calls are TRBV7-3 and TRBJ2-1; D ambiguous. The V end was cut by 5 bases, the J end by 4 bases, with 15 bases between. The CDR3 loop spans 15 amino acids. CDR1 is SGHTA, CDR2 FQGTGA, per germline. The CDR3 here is CASSPYRPYYNEQFF. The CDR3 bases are TGTGCCAGCAGCCCCTACCGGCCTTATTACAATGAGCAGTTCTTC. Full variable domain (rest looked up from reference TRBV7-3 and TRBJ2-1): GAGVSQTPSNKVTEKGKYVELRCDPISGHTALYWYRQSLGQGPEFLIYFQGTGAADDSGLPNDRFFAVRPEGSVSTLKIQRTERGDSAVYLCASSPYRPYYNEQFFGPGTRLTVL.

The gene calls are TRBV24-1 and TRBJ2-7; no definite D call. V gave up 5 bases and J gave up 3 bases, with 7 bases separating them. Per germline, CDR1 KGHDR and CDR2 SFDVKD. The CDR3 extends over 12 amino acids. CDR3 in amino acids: CATSVPDYEQYF. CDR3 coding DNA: TGTGCCACCAGTGTACCGGACTACGAGCAGTACTTC.

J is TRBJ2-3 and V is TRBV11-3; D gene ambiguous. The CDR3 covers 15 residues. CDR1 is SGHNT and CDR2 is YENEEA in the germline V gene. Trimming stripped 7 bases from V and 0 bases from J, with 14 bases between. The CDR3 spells CASNIRPTSTDTQYF. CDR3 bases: TGTGCCAGCAACATCCGTCCGACTAGCACAGATACGCAGTATTTT.

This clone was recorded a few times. The CDR3 loop reads CASSTGRSSGNTIYF. The DNA of the CDR3 is TGCGCCAGCAGCACAGGCCGGAGCTCTGGAAACACCATATATTTT. The chain employs TRBV5-1 and TRBJ1-3; TRBD1 is a possible D gene (5 bases). CDR3 length equals 15 residues. Looked up from germline, CDR1 is SGHRS and CDR2 is YFSETQ. Trimming pared 4 bases from V and 0 bases from J, leaving 11 bases between.

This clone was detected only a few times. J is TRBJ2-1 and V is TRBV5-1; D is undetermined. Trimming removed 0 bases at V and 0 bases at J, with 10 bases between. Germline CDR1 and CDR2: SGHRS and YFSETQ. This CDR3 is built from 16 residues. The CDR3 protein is CASSLVRASSYNEQFF. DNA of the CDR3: TGCGCCAGCAGCTTGGTTCGGGCGAGCTCCTACAATGAGCAGTTCTTC.

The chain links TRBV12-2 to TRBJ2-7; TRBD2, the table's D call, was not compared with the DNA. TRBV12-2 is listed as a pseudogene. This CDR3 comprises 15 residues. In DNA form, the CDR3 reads TGTGCAAGTCGCTTAGTGTTAGCGGGAGTCTACGAGCAGTACTTC. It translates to CASRLVLAGVYEQYF.

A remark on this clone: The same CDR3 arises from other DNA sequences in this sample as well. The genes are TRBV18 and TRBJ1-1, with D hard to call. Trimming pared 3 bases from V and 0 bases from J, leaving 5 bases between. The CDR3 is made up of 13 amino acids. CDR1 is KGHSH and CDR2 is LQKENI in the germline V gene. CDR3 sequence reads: CASSPDLNTEAFF. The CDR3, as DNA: TGTGCCAGCTCACCCGACCTGAACACTGAAGCTTTCTTT. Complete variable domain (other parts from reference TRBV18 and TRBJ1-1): NAGVMQNPRHLVRRRGQEARLRCSPMKGHSHVYWYRQLPEEGLKFMVYLQKENIIDESGMPKERFSAEFPKEGPSILRIQQVVRGDSAAYFCASSPDLNTEAFFGQGTRLTVV.

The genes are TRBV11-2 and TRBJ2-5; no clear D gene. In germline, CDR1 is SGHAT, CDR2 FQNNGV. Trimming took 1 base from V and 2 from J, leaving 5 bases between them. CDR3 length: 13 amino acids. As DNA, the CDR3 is TGTGCCAGCAGCTTAGGTCGGCAAGAGACCCAGTACTTC. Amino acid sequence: CASSLGRQETQYF.

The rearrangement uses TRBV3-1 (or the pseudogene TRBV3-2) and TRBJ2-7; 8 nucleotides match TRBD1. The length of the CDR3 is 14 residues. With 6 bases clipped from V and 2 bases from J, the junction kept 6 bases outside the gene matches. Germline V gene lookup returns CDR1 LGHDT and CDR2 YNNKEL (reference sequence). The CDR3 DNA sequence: TGTGCCAGCAGAACGACAGGGGAAGCCTACGAGCAGTACTTC. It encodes CASRTTGEAYEQYF.

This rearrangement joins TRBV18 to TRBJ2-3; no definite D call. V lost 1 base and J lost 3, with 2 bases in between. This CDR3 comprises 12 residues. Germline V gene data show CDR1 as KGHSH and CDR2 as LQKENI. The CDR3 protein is CASSPRTDTQYF. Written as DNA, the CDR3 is TGTGCCAGCTCACCACGGACAGATACGCAGTATTTT.

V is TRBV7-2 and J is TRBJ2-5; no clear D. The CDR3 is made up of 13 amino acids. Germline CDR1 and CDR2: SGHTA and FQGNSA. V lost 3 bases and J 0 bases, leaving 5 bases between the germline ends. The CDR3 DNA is TGTGCCAGCAGCTTTCAGCACCAAGAGACCCAGTACTTC. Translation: CASSFQHQETQYF. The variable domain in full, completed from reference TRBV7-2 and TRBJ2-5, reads GAGVSQSPSNKVTEKGKDVELRCDPISGHTALYWYRQSLGQGLEFLIYFQGNSAPDKSGLPSDRFSAERTGGSVSTLTIQRTQQEDSAVYLCASSFQHQETQYFGPGTRLLVL.

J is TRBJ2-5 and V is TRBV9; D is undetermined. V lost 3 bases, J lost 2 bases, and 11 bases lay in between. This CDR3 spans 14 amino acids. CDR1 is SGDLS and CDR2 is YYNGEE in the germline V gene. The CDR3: CASSDGQPQETQYF. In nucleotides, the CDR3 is TGTGCCAGCAGCGATGGGCAACCACAAGAGACCCAGTACTTC.

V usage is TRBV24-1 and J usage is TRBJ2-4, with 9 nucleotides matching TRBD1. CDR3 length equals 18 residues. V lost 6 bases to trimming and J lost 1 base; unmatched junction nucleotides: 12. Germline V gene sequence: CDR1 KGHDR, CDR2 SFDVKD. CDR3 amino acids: CATSPGTGSGRAKNIQYF. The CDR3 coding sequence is TGTGCCACCAGTCCCGGGACAGGGTCGGGTCGGGCCAAAAACATTCAGTACTTC.

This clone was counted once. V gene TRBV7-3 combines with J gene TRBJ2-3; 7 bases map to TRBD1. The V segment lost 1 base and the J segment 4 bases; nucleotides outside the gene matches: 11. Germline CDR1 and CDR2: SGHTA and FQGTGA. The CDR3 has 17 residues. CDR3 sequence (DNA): TGTGCCAGCAGCTTAAAGGCCCCGGAGACAGGGTCAGATACGCAGTATTTT. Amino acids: CASSLKAPETGSDTQYF.

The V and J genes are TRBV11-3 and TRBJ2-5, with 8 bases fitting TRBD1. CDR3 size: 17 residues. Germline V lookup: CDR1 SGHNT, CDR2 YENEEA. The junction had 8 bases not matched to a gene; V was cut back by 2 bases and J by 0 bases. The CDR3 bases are TGTGCCAGCAGCTTATTTCATGACAGGGGATACCAAGAGACCCAGTACTTC. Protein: CASSLFHDRGYQETQYF.

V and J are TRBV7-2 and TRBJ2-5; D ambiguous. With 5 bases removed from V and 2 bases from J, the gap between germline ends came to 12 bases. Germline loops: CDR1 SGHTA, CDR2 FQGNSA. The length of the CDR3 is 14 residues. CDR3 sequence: CASSQTIRQETQYF. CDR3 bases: TGTGCCAGCAGCCAAACCATAAGGCAAGAGACCCAGTACTTC.

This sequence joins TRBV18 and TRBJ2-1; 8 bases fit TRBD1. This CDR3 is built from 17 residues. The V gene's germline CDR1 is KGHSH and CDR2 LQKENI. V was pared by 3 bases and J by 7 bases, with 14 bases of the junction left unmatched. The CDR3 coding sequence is TGTGCCAGCTCACCTCCTTCGTGGCAGGGGGCCTGGAATGAGCAGTTCTTC. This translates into CASSPPSWQGAWNEQFF.

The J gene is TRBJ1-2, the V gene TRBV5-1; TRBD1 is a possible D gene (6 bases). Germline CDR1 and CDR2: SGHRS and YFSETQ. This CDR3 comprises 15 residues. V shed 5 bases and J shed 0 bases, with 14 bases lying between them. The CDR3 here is CASSSTGSSNYGYTF. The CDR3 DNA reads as TGCGCCAGCAGTAGTACAGGGAGCTCTAACTATGGCTACACCTTC.

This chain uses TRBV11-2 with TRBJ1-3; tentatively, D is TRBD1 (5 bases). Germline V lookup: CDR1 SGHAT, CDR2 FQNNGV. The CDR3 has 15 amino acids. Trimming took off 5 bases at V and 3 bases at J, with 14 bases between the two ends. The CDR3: CASSRRGIDGNTIYF. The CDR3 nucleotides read TGTGCCAGCAGCCGTAGGGGAATAGATGGAAACACCATATATTTT. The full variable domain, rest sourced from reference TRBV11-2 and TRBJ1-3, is EAGVAQSPRYKIIEKRQSVAFWCNPISGHATLYWYQQILGQGPKLLIQFQNNGVVDDSQLPKDRFSAERLKGVDSTLKIQPAKLEDSAVYLCASSRRGIDGNTIYFGEGSWLTVV.

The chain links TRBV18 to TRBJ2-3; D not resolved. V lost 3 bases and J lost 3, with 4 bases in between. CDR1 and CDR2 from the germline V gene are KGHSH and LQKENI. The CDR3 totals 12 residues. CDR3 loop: CASSPQTDTQYF. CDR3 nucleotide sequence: TGTGCCAGCTCACCCCAGACAGATACGCAGTATTTT.

The CDR3 loop is CASRGGQGPEEQYF. In DNA form, the CDR3 reads TGTGCCAGCAGGGGGGGACAGGGACCTGAGGAGCAGTACTTC. The rearrangement links TRBV2 to TRBJ2-7; 9 nucleotides match TRBD1. Per the germline V gene, CDR1 is SNHLY and CDR2 is FYNNEI. V dropped 6 bases and J dropped 7; count of bases not matched to a gene: 10. The CDR3 loop spans 14 amino acids.

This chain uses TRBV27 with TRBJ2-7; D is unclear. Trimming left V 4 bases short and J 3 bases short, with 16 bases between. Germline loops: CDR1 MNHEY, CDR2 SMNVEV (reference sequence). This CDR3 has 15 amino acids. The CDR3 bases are TGTGCCAGCAGTTCCACGTTCGCCCCTTACTACGAGCAGTACTTC. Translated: CASSSTFAPYYEQYF.

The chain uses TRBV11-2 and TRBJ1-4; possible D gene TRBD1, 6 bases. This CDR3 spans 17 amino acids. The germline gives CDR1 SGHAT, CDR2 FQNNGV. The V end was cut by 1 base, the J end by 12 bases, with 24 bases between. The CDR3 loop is CASSLGGRGKVTGELFF. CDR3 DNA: TGTGCCAGCAGCTTAGGCGGCAGGGGCAAAGTCACTGGAGAACTGTTTTTT.

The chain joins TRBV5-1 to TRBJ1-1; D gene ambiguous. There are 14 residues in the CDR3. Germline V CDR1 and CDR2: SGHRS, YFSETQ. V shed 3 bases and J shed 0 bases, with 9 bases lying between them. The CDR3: CASSWAPMNTEAFF. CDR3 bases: TGCGCCAGCAGCTGGGCTCCTATGAACACTGAAGCTTTCTTT.

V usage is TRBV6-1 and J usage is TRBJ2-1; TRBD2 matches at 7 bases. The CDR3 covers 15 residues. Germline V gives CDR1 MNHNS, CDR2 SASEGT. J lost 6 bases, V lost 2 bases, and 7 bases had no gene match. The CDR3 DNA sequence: TGTGCCAGCAGTGAACGGCGGGAGAGACTCAATGAGCAGTTCTTC. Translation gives CASSERRERLNEQFF.

The CDR3 nucleotides are TGTGCCAGCAGCCAAGTTCAGGGGGAGAATTCACCCCTCCACTTT. Protein: CASSQVQGENSPLHF. This chain connects TRBV4-2 to TRBJ1-6; 7 bases fit TRBD1. V shed 1 base, J shed 7 bases, and the junction held 4 bases outside the gene matches. The CDR3 has 15 residues. The germline V gene encodes CDR1 LGHNA and CDR2 YNFKEQ.

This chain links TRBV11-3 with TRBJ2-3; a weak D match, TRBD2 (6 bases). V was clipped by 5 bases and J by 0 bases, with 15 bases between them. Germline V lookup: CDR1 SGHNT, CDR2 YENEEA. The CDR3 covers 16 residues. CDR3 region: CASSPRLGGSTDTQYF. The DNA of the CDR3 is TGTGCCAGCAGCCCACGACTAGGAGGAAGCACAGATACGCAGTATTTT.